These 14 T cell receptor beta chains came from one sample sequenced in a study of OX40 agonist ivuxolimab in advanced cancers. Only in-frame clones appear in the TCRdb table, and some are missing; sequencing was by immunoSEQ multiplex PCR. The sample holds about 88,000 clones, around nine tenths seen once. Sequencing was performed on CD4+ or CD8+ T cells sorted from blood, taken in a trial of the OX40 agonist ivuxolimab. The receptors here all came from an adult with an advanced solid tumor such as melanoma, head and neck, liver or kidney cancer.

The rearrangement links TRBV5-1 to TRBJ2-7; 10 bases are a match to TRBD2. CDR1 SGHRS and CDR2 YFSETQ come from the germline V gene. CDR3 size: 15 residues. The V gene end was trimmed by 1 base and the J gene end by 2 bases; junction bases not matched to a gene: 3. The CDR3 coding sequence is TGCGCCAGCAGCTTGTCTAGCGGGGGAACCTACGAGCAGTACTTC. Its translation is CASSLSSGGTYEQYF.

The rearrangement links TRBV10-3 to TRBJ1-2; D is unclear. The V end lost 3 bases, the J end lost 7 bases, and 15 bases lay between the germline ends. Germline CDR1 is ENHRY and CDR2 is SYGVKD. The CDR3 loop spans 14 amino acids. This CDR3 is CAISDLGKGGGYTF. CDR3 in DNA: TGTGCCATCAGTGACCTCGGGAAGGGCGGTGGCTACACCTTC.

This clone has more than one count but fewer than ten. Other DNA sequences of this sample code for an identical CDR3. The chain couples TRBV11-3 to TRBJ2-7; perhaps D is TRBD1 or TRBD2 (6 bases each). V was trimmed by 2 bases and J by 5 bases, leaving 7 bases between them. Per germline, CDR1 SGHNT and CDR2 YENEEA. The CDR3 is 12 amino acids. This CDR3 reads CASSLRGDEQYF. CDR3 bases: TGTGCCAGCAGCTTAAGGGGGGACGAGCAGTACTTC.

The rearrangement joins TRBV4-1 to TRBJ2-6; 7 bases align to TRBD1. Losses at the gene ends were 1 base for V and 0 bases for J; bases not matched to a gene: 9. Per the germline V gene, CDR1 is MGHRA and CDR2 is YSYEKL. This CDR3 comprises 19 residues. CDR3 DNA: TGCGCCAGCAGCCAAGCCTGGACAGGAGGAAACTCTGGGGCCAACGTCCTGACTTTC. Residues: CASSQAWTGGNSGANVLTF.

Written as DNA, the CDR3 is TGTGCCAGCAGCTTAGCTTCGGGGGGAGGCTACACCTTC. It yields the protein CASSLASGGGYTF. The rearrangement links TRBV7-2 to TRBJ1-2; possibly TRBD1 for D (5 bases). Trimming stripped 0 bases from V and 8 bases from J, with 10 bases between. The CDR3 spans 13 residues. Germline V gene lookup returns CDR1 SGHTA and CDR2 FQGNSA.

V and J are TRBV11-3 and TRBJ2-6, with 9 bases lining up with TRBD1. Germline V CDR1 and CDR2: SGHNT, YENEEA. Losses at the gene ends were 5 bases for V and 0 bases for J; bases not matched to a gene: 8. The CDR3 covers 18 residues. The CDR3 is CASSLSGTGHSGANVLTF. For the CDR3, the DNA is TGTGCCAGCAGCCTCTCCGGGACAGGGCACTCTGGGGCCAACGTCCTGACTTTC.

The chain is built from TRBV7-9 and TRBJ2-4; D is possibly TRBD1 or TRBD2 (5 bases each). The germline CDR1 and CDR2 sequences are SEHNR and FQNEAQ (reference sequence). Trimming pared 1 base from V and 7 bases from J, leaving 17 bases between. The CDR3 totals 16 residues. The CDR3: CASSLVSGTPVNIQYF. The CDR3 region has the DNA TGTGCCAGCAGCTTAGTTTCAGGGACCCCCGTTAACATTCAGTACTTC.

Here the CDR3 DNA reads TGCGCCAGCAGCGTCGAGGGATCCAATCAGCCCCAGCATTTT. Residues: CASSVEGSNQPQHF. This chain joins TRBV5-1 and TRBJ1-5; D is uncertain. This CDR3 is built from 14 residues. CDR1 and CDR2 (germline): SGHRS, YFSETQ. Trimming removed 4 bases at V and 3 bases at J, with 11 bases between.

The chain has TRBV6-5 and TRBJ2-7, with 7 positions matching TRBD1. V dropped 0 bases and J dropped 5; count of bases not matched to a gene: 7. CDR1 and CDR2 from the germline V gene are MNHEY and SVGAGI. The CDR3 runs to 15 residues. The CDR3 DNA sequence: TGTGCCAGCAGTTACTCGATTCAGGGGGTCAACGAGCAGTACTTC. The encoded protein is CASSYSIQGVNEQYF.

The V and J genes are TRBV9 and TRBJ2-1; 9 nucleotides align to TRBD2. V was clipped by 4 bases and J by 5 bases; unmatched bases: 10. The CDR3 sequence is 16 residues long. The V gene's germline CDR1 is SGDLS and CDR2 YYNGEE. CDR3 sequence: CASSPGALAGNNEQFF. The DNA for the CDR3 is TGTGCCAGCAGCCCGGGCGCCCTAGCGGGAAACAATGAGCAGTTCTTC.

The chain has TRBV7-2 and TRBJ1-5; 7 bases align to TRBD1. CDR1 and CDR2 (germline): SGHTA, FQGNSA. The CDR3 sequence is 15 residues long. The junction had 4 bases not matched to a gene; V was cut back by 3 bases and J by 2 bases. Here the CDR3 reads CASSFRTGGNQPQHF. DNA of the CDR3: TGTGCCAGCAGCTTTAGAACAGGGGGCAATCAGCCCCAGCATTTT.

This chain uses TRBV2 with TRBJ1-4, with D uncertain. The germline gives CDR1 SNHLY, CDR2 FYNNEI. V shed 8 bases and J shed 5 bases, with 12 bases lying between them. This CDR3 has 13 amino acids. The CDR3 DNA reads as TGTGCCAGCCGTGTCCTTGGGAATGAAAAACTGTTTTTT. Translated, it gives CASRVLGNEKLFF.

This sequence joins TRBV6-1 and TRBJ1-4; 8 nucleotides match TRBD1. The germline V gene encodes CDR1 MNHNS and CDR2 SASEGT. The CDR3 spans 14 residues. Losses at the gene ends were 6 bases for V and 8 bases for J; bases not matched to a gene: 8. The CDR3 sequence: CASRLQGAGEKLFF. CDR3 sequence (DNA): TGTGCCAGCAGACTGCAGGGGGCCGGCGAAAAACTGTTTTTT.

The chain recombines TRBV2 with TRBJ2-2; TRBD2 might be the D (6 bases). The germline gives CDR1 SNHLY, CDR2 FYNNEI. Trimming shortened V by 10 bases and J by 1 base, and 13 bases separated the two germline ends. The CDR3 totals 14 residues. CDR3 in DNA: TGTGCCACCCGTGGGGGGAAGAACACCGGGGAGCTGTTTTTT. Its protein is CATRGGKNTGELFF.